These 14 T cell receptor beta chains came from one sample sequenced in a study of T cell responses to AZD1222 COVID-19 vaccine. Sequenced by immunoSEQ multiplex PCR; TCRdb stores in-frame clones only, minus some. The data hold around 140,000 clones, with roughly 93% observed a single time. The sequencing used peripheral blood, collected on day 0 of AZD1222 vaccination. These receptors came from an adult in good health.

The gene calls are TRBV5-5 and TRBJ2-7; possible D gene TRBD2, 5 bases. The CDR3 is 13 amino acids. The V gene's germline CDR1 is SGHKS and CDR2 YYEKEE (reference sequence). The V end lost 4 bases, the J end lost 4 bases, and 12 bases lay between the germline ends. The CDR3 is CASSLDTGYEQYF. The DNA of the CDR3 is TGTGCCAGCAGCCTAGACACGGGGTACGAGCAGTACTTC.

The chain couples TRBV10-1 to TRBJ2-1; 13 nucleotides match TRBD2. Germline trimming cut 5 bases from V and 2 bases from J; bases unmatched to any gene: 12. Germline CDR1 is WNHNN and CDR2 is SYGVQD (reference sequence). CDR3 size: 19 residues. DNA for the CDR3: TGCGCCAGCAGTATTGCGGGACTAGCGGGGTCGCAAGCCTACAATGAGCAGTTCTTC. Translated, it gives CASSIAGLAGSQAYNEQFF.

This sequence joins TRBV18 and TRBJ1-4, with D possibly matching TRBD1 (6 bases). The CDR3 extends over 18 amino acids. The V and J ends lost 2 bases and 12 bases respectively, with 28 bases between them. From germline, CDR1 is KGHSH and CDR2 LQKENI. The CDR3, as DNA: TGTGCCAGCTCACCAAACGCCCGGACAGTGGACTTTAATGCGGAACTGTTTTTT. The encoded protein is CASSPNARTVDFNAELFF.

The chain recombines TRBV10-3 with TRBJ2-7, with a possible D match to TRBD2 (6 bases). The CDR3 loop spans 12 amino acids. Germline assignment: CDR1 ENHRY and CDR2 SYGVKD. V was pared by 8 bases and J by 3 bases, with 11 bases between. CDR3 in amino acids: CAIGTGDYEQYF. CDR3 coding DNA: TGTGCCATCGGGACTGGAGACTACGAGCAGTACTTC.

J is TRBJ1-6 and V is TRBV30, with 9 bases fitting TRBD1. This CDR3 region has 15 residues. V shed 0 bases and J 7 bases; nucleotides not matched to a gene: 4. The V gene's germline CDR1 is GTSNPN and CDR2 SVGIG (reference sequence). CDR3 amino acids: CAWSVQGAMNSPLHF. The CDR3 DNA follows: TGTGCCTGGAGTGTACAGGGGGCTATGAATTCACCCCTCCACTTT.

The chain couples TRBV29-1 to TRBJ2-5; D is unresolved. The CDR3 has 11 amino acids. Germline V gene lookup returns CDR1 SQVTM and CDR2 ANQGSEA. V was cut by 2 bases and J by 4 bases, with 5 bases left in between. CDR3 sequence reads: CSVESGETQYF. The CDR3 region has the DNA TGCAGCGTTGAATCCGGAGAGACCCAGTACTTC.

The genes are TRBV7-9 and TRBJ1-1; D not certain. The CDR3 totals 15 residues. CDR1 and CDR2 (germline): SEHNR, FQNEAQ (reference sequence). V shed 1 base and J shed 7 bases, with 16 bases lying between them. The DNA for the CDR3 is TGTGCCAGCAGCTTAGACTCGTTCGGGCGGGATGAAGCTTTCTTT. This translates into CASSLDSFGRDEAFF.

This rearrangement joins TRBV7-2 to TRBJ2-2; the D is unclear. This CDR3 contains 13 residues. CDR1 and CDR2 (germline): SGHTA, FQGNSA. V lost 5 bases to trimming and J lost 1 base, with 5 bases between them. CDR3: CASSALNTGELFF. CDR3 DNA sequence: TGTGCCAGCAGCGCCCTGAACACCGGGGAGCTGTTTTTT.

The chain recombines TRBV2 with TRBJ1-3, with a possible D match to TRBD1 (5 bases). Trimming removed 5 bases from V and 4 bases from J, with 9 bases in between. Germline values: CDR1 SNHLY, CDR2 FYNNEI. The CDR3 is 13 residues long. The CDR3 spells CASSKRQGNTIYF. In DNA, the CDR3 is TGTGCCAGCAGTAAAAGACAGGGAAACACCATATATTTT.

The DNA of the CDR3 is TGCGCCAGCAGCACGGGACAGGGGAGCTATGGCTACACCTTC. It yields the protein CASSTGQGSYGYTF. The chain links TRBV5-1 to TRBJ1-2; 10 bases agree with TRBD1. The CDR3 consists of 14 residues. Germline V gene data show CDR1 as SGHRS and CDR2 as YFSETQ. After removal of 4 bases from V and 4 bases from J, the junction contained 4 bases not matched to a gene.

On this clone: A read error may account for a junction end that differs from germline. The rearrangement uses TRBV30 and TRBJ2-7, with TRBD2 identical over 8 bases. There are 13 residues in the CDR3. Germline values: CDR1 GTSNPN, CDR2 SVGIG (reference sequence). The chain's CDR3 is CAWNRGGMSPLDF. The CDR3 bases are TGTGCCTGGAATCGGGGGGGGATGAGCCCGTTGGACTTC.

The CDR3 spells CVAGGSSGNTIYF. The DNA of the CDR3 is TGTGTTGCGGGCGGTAGCTCTGGAAACACCATATATTTT. The V gene is TRBV27, the J gene TRBJ1-3; D is uncertain. CDR1 MNHEY and CDR2 SMNVEV come from the germline V gene (reference sequence). This CDR3 spans 13 amino acids.

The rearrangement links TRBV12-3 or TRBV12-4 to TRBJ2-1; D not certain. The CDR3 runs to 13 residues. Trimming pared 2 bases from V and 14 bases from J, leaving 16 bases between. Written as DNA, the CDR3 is TGTGCCAGCAGTTTAAAGCGTCGTGGGATAGAGTTCTTC. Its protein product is CASSLKRRGIEFF.

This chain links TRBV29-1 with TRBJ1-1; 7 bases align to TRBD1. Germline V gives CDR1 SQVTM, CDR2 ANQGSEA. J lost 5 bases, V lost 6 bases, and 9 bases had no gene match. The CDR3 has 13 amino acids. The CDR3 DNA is TGCAGCGTCCGACAGGGTCGACTTACTGAAGCTTTCTTT. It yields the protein CSVRQGRLTEAFF. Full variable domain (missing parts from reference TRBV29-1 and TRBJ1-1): SAVISQKPSRDICQRGTSLTIQCQVDSQVTMMFWYRQQPGQSLTLIATANQGSEATYESGFVIDKFPISRPNLTFSTLTVSNMSPEDSSIYLCSVRQGRLTEAFFGQGTRLTVV.